One sample yielded the 25 T cell receptor beta chains listed below, sequenced in a study of human T cells and chemical hapten exposure. TCRdb passed the RACE reads through MiXCR, listing each CDR3 protein once. Altogether roughly 100,000 distinct CDR3 sequences are present, 10% to 12% being singletons, with the ten largest covering approximately 3.1%. Time point given: pre-sensitization, week 0. The treatment: therapeutic diphenylcyclopropenone sensitization with weekly scalp DPC. The specimen was whole blood, collected in connection with sensitization to the hapten diphenylcyclopropenone (DPC). The receptors stem from an older woman with alopecia areata. Some clones in this sample may be carry-over from other donors' samples.

This clonotype was observed many times. The CDR3 DNA sequence: TGTGCCAGCAGTGCCGGACCAGAGAACACCGGGGAGCTGTTTTTT. The encoded protein is CASSAGPENTGELFF. This sequence joins TRBV6-4 and TRBJ2-2; D not certain. There are 15 residues in the CDR3. Per germline, CDR1 MRHNA and CDR2 SNTAGT. Trimming stripped 4 bases from V and 1 base from J, with 10 bases between.

The V and J genes are TRBV5-5 and TRBJ2-7; the match to TRBD1 covers 9 bases. This CDR3 has 16 residues. V was pared by 4 bases and J by 3 bases, with 11 bases of the junction left unmatched. In germline, CDR1 is SGHKS, CDR2 YYEKEE (reference sequence). CDR3 in DNA: TGTGCCAGCAGCGGGGTAGGCGAGACAGGGGGCTACGAGCAGTACTTC. This sequence encodes CASSGVGETGGYEQYF.

This clonotype was detected ten times or more. J is TRBJ1-5 and V is TRBV25-1; D may be TRBD1 (5 bases). Looked up from germline, CDR1 is MGHDK and CDR2 is SYGVNS. The CDR3 is 14 residues long. The V and J ends lost 2 bases and 6 bases respectively, with 11 bases between them. The CDR3 spells CASSEPGSGQPQHF. In DNA, the CDR3 is TGTGCCAGCAGTGAACCAGGGTCGGGTCAGCCCCAGCATTTT.

The chain is built from TRBV6-6 and TRBJ2-7; D is undetermined. Trimming shortened V by 0 bases and J by 4 bases, and 4 bases separated the two germline ends. The CDR3 has 12 residues. Germline V CDR1 and CDR2: MNHNY, SVGAGI (reference sequence). This CDR3 is CASSYSPYEQYF. The CDR3 DNA reads as TGTGCCAGCAGTTACTCCCCTTACGAGCAGTACTTC.

Notes on this clonotype: A junction end diverges from the germline sequence, so it may reflect a read error. This chain joins TRBV12-5 and TRBJ2-2, with no clear D. Germline CDR1 is LGHNT and CDR2 is FRNRAP. This CDR3 is 15 amino acids long. CDR3 nucleotides: TGTGCTGGTGGTTTGTCATCCTTAGGAACCGGGGAGCTGTTTTTT. It encodes CAGGLSSLGTGELFF.

This clonotype has a count of ten or more. J is TRBJ2-7 and V is TRBV23-1; D remains ambiguous. TRBV23-1 is filed as an ORF, its function uncertain. V lost 0 bases to trimming and J lost 3 bases, with 9 bases between them. The CDR3 has 14 residues. The CDR3 spells CASSQSGFHYEQYF. The CDR3 DNA follows: TGCGCCAGCAGTCAATCAGGGTTTCACTACGAGCAGTACTTC.

This clonotype was recorded a few times. This chain joins TRBV7-9 and TRBJ2-1, with 8 bases identical to TRBD1. J lost 3 bases, V lost 5 bases, and 15 bases had no gene match. CDR3 length: 18 amino acids. From germline, CDR1 is SEHNR and CDR2 FQNEAQ (reference sequence). CDR3 in DNA: TGTGCCAGCAGCCACACCTCGTTGGTGACAGGGGACTACAATGAGCAGTTCTTC. Protein product: CASSHTSLVTGDYNEQFF.

This clonotype was seen repeatedly, ten times or more. One end of the junction varies from germline; a read error may be responsible. The J gene is TRBJ2-1, the V gene TRBV12-3 or TRBV12-4; TRBD2 matches 11 bases. The CDR3 length is 15 residues. This CDR3 is CASSLAGGLSNEQFF. The CDR3 nucleotides are TGTGCCAGCAGCTTAGCGGGGGGGCTTAGCAATGAGCAGTTCTTC.

The rearrangement links TRBV20-1 to TRBJ2-3; TRBD2 matches 9 bases. The CDR3 is 14 residues long. Germline trimming cut 6 bases from V and 5 bases from J; bases unmatched to any gene: 9. Germline values: CDR1 DFQATT, CDR2 SNEGSKA (reference sequence). CDR3 residues: CSARSGLARDTQYF. The CDR3 region has the DNA TGCAGTGCACGGTCCGGACTAGCGAGAGATACGCAGTATTTT.

This clonotype has a handful of counts. The V gene is TRBV7-9, the J gene TRBJ1-1; D is ambiguous. The CDR3 is 14 residues long. The V gene lost 6 bases and the J gene lost 3 bases, with 14 bases spanning the gap. The germline gives CDR1 SEHNR, CDR2 FQNEAQ (reference sequence). In DNA form, the CDR3 reads TGTGCCAGCAGTCCCTTTTTCGGGGACACTGAAGCTTTCTTT. It codes for CASSPFFGDTEAFF.

This clonotype has only a few counts. The rearrangement uses TRBV9 and TRBJ2-2, with no clear D. The V end lost 0 bases, the J end lost 6 bases, and 9 bases lay between the germline ends. Germline CDR1 is SGDLS and CDR2 is YYNGEE. This CDR3 has 14 residues. CDR3 region: CASSVVSGAGELFF. DNA of the CDR3: TGTGCCAGCAGCGTAGTGTCTGGGGCCGGGGAGCTGTTTTTT.

The chain employs TRBV30 and TRBJ1-2; D unclear. The CDR3 length is 11 residues. Trimming removed 0 bases at V and 4 bases at J, with 3 bases between. CDR1 is GTSNPN, CDR2 SVGIG, per germline (reference sequence). The CDR3: CAWSVVYGYTF. As DNA, the CDR3 is TGTGCCTGGAGTGTAGTCTATGGCTACACCTTC. The full variable domain, its missing parts supplied by reference TRBV30 and TRBJ1-2, is SQTIHQWPATLVQPVGSPLSLECTVEGTSNPNLYWYRQAAGRGLQLLFYSVGIGQISSEVPQNLSASRPQDRQFILSSKKLLLSDSGFYLCAWSVVYGYTFGSGTRLTVV.

This clonotype was seen a few times. The chain joins TRBV12-3 or TRBV12-4 to TRBJ1-5; perhaps TRBD1 as D (5 bases). The CDR3 extends over 14 amino acids. The V end was cut by 7 bases, the J end by 1 base, with 11 bases between. In nucleotides, the CDR3 is TGTGCCAGCAACTACGGGGGAAGCAATCAGCCCCAGCATTTT. It translates to CASNYGGSNQPQHF.

This clonotype has at least ten counts. This sequence joins TRBV11-2 and TRBJ1-1, with D unresolved. Germline CDR1 and CDR2: SGHAT and FQNNGV. Trimming removed 8 bases at V and 6 bases at J, with 16 bases between. CDR3 length equals 13 residues. The CDR3 sequence: CASATNPGAEAFF. The DNA of the CDR3 is TGTGCCAGCGCGACCAATCCTGGGGCTGAAGCTTTCTTT. The full variable domain, in which reference TRBV11-2 and TRBJ1-1 provide the parts outside the CDR3, is EAGVAQSPRYKIIEKRQSVAFWCNPISGHATLYWYQQILGQGPKLLIQFQNNGVVDDSQLPKDRFSAERLKGVDSTLKIQPAKLEDSAVYLCASATNPGAEAFFGQGTRLTVV.

This clonotype occurred many times. The CDR3 region has the DNA TGTGCCTGGGGCCCGAATCAGCCCCAGCATTTT. Its protein is CAWGPNQPQHF. V and J are TRBV30 and TRBJ1-5; D unclear. The CDR3 is 11 amino acids. Per the germline V gene, CDR1 is GTSNPN and CDR2 is SVGIG (reference sequence). Trimming stripped 5 bases from V and 4 bases from J, with 6 bases between.

In this sample, this clonotype turned up many times. The J gene is TRBJ2-1, the V gene TRBV6-2 or TRBV6-3; maybe TRBD2 (5 bases). This CDR3 contains 15 residues. The ends were cut back, 1 base at V and 4 bases at J, with 11 bases in the middle. Germline values: CDR1 MNHEY, CDR2 SVGEGT. CDR3 DNA: TGTGCCAGCAGTTACTGGTCCCGGGGTTACAATGAGCAGTTCTTC. Its translation: CASSYWSRGYNEQFF.

This clonotype was seen more than once but under ten times. This chain joins TRBV7-6 and TRBJ2-5, with no clear D. CDR3 size: 13 residues. In germline, CDR1 is SGHVS, CDR2 FNYEAQ. V was cut by 3 bases and J by 1 base, with 6 bases left in between. In DNA form, the CDR3 reads TGTGCCAGCAGCTTGTCAGTCCAAGAGACCCAGTACTTC. It codes for CASSLSVQETQYF.

This clonotype was observed many times. The chain combines TRBV20-1 with TRBJ1-6; TRBD1 might be the D (6 bases). The CDR3 totals 16 residues. The V and J ends lost 5 bases and 5 bases respectively, with 19 bases between them. The germline V gene encodes CDR1 DFQATT and CDR2 SNEGSKA (reference sequence). CDR3 bases: TGCAGTGCTCCTGTGACAGGTGGGGGTAATAATTCACCCCTCCACTTT. Translation: CSAPVTGGGNNSPLHF.

This clonotype appeared many times. The chain employs TRBV10-3 and TRBJ2-7, with a weak D call TRBD1 (6 bases). V was cut by 6 bases and J by 0 bases, with 9 bases left in between. The CDR3 has 13 residues. Germline V gene data show CDR1 as ENHRY and CDR2 as SYGVKD. Written as DNA, the CDR3 is TGTGCCATCAGGATACAGGGCTCCTACGAGCAGTACTTC. Translation gives CAIRIQGSYEQYF.

This clonotype was detected many times. The chain recombines TRBV29-1 with TRBJ2-1, with TRBD2 identical over 8 bases. The V segment lost 5 bases and the J segment 9 bases; nucleotides outside the gene matches: 15. This CDR3 has 15 residues. In germline, CDR1 is SQVTM, CDR2 ANQGSEA. CDR3 protein: CSVLFSGDAFLEQFF. As DNA, the CDR3 is TGCAGCGTTCTGTTTAGCGGGGATGCGTTTCTTGAGCAGTTCTTC.

In this sample, this clonotype turned up many times. The J gene is TRBJ2-4, the V gene TRBV14, with D uncertain. CDR1 is SGHDN, CDR2 FVKESK, per germline. V was shortened by 0 bases and J by 2 bases, with 8 bases between the two germline ends. The CDR3 spans 15 residues. Written as DNA, the CDR3 is TGTGCCAGCAGCCAAGATTGGGCAACCAAAAACATTCAGTACTTC. It translates to CASSQDWATKNIQYF.

This clonotype was seen ten or more times. The chain couples TRBV3-1 to TRBJ1-5; TRBD1 agrees at 7 bases. Germline trimming cut 2 bases from V and 2 bases from J; bases unmatched to any gene: 6. There are 16 residues in the CDR3. Germline V gene data show CDR1 as LGHDT and CDR2 as YNNKEL (reference sequence). The CDR3 DNA follows: TGTGCCAGCAGCCAACACAGGGGAGGGGGCAATCAGCCCCAGCATTTT. Its protein product is CASSQHRGGGNQPQHF.

The sample holds many counts of this clonotype. The rearrangement joins TRBV7-9 to TRBJ2-4; perhaps TRBD2 as D (5 bases). Trimming cost V 2 bases and J 8 bases, with 13 bases left between them. The CDR3 totals 14 residues. CDR1 is SEHNR, CDR2 FQNEAQ, per germline (reference sequence). The CDR3 protein is CASSLLGNSDIQYF. As DNA, the CDR3 is TGTGCCAGCAGCTTATTAGGGAATAGCGACATTCAGTACTTC.

This clonotype occurred many times. The chain combines TRBV6-6 with TRBJ1-4, with 7 positions matching TRBD1. Germline V gene sequence: CDR1 MNHNY, CDR2 SVGAGI (reference sequence). V lost 6 bases and J lost 4; bases outside the gene matches: 2. The CDR3 extends over 13 amino acids. The CDR3 reads CASRTGVNEKLFF. CDR3 nucleotide sequence: TGTGCCAGCAGAACAGGGGTTAATGAAAAACTGTTTTTT.

This clonotype appeared a few times. The chain recombines TRBV4-1 with TRBJ2-7, with TRBD1 identical over 7 bases. The CDR3 covers 14 residues. Germline-derived CDR1 and CDR2 are MGHRA and YSYEKL. V was pared by 1 base and J by 7 bases, with 7 bases of the junction left unmatched. Written as DNA, the CDR3 is TGCGCCAGCAGCCAAGCAACAGGGGCTTGGGAGCAGTACTTC. This gives the protein CASSQATGAWEQYF.